This T cell receptor beta chain was sequenced for a study of Tregs in tolerant kidney transplant recipients (dated by TCRdb to about 2019). Regarding the study in general: TCRbeta sequencing was used in the study to identify donor-specific regulatory T cells before combined kidney and bone marrow transplantation, and the identified cells were then tracked after transplant. TCRbeta repertoire sequencing was used in a few healthy controls to compare several ways of expanding Tregs specific for an allogeneic donor.

V is reduced by 4 bases and J by 4 bases, leaving a spacing of 14 bases between them. CDR1 and CDR2 (SGDLS, YYNGEE) derive from the germline V gene. CDR3 length: 15 amino acids, cysteine to phenylalanine. Only CDR3 DNA remains: 45 bases, in frame from the first base. Genomic DNA was extracted from sorted cells with the QIAGEN DNeasy Blood and Tissue Kit for TCRbeta CDR3 sequencing. High-throughput TCRbeta CDR3 sequencing, including PCR amplification with bias correction and internal controls, was performed commercially through immunoSEQ. In the source study's methods: Unique productive TCRbeta sequences were defined by CDR3 nucleotide sequence when primers matched and otherwise by CDR3 amino acid sequence together with Vbeta and Jbeta genes. To correct sorting error, sequences shared between sorted populations at a frequency ratio of 2:1 or less were removed; the rest were assigned to the higher population. A sequence counted as donor-reactive if, in CFSE-low cells, the sequence had a frequency of at least 0.01% and was expanded at least 5-fold compared with unstimulated cells. Jensen-Shannon divergence, calculated on the top 100 TCRbeta sequences ranked by frequency, was used to quantify repertoire divergence. For any sample with multiple sequencing runs, sorting error was corrected in each run separately before the runs were pooled. In TCRdb, the immuneACCESS table is reduced to in-frame sequences with V and J assigned. These tables do not hold every clone; where another copy was compared, an unresolved V gene accounts for under half, and the others remain unexplained. The V and J calls and clone size were taken over from that table, and D and trimming were inferred from the DNA. The sample profile shows under 100,000 clones; approximately 94% of them were found once. The ten largest clones take up roughly 5% of the sample.

What the research found in general, with its limitations: Expanding Tregs with activated donor B cells appeared to identify the most biologically relevant and donor-specific TCRbeta repertoire. Because only a small number of patients were included, the study had limitations, and the results will need to be validated in larger populations as well as under other immunosuppression protocols. Biological reproducibility was not examined directly, but technical replication error appeared to be minimal.

Thawed PBMCs were FACS-sorted into unstimulated Tregs (CD4+CD25+CD127-), CD4+ non-Tregs (CD4+CD25-), CD4 cells and CD8 cells. Healthy control blood was obtained either as purchased buffy coats or from healthy volunteers. Healthy control blood was processed to PBMCs by Ficoll density gradient and cryopreserved, and patient PBMCs were collected before and after transplant. Turning to this clone: The target of this receptor is not known. The sample holds no much larger clone one base away, and base qualities are not on file.

This receptor was obtained from a human donor in good health. Rearrangement joined TRBV9 to TRBJ2-2, with a tentative D gene TRBD1 over 6 matching bases. Sequences were obtained from CD8+ T cells from blood. The DNA sequence is TGTGCCAGCAGCCCCCGACAGGCGGCCACCGGGGAGCTGTTTTTT. Translation gives CASSPRQAATGELFF.